A selection of T cell receptor beta chains follows, all from one sample in a study of shared clonotypes between healthy human individuals. Generated by immunoSEQ multiplex PCR, the TCRdb table keeps only in-frame clones and is missing some. The table lists fewer than 2.5 million clones, under 95% of them singletons. The sample comprised naive CD4+ T cells from PBMCs. The receptors here all came from a man between 18 and 35 years old in good health. Some clones in this sample may be carry-over from other donors' samples. Each CDR3 is given with its conserved first and last residue. The order of the fields is D gene, V gene, clone size, J gene, CDR3 DNA, CDR3 protein. The D gene is left open where the match is weak. Clone size is stated in some rows and not others, as once, few, many or a class when expanded.

TRBD2	TRBV5-1	.	TRBJ2-5	TGCGCCAGCAGCGCGGGACTAGCTCGAGAGACCCAGTACTTC	CASSAGLARETQYF
.	TRBV7-2	.	TRBJ2-7	TGTGCCAGCAGCCCCCCCCCAACCTACGAGCAGTACTTC	CASSPPPTYEQYF
TRBD1	TRBV28	.	TRBJ2-4	TGTGCCAGCTCAACTACTCGGACAGGAGGCAACATTCAGTACTTC	CASSTTRTGGNIQYF
.	TRBV7-2	.	TRBJ2-7	TGTGCCAGCAGCTGGTCCGATCCCTACGAGCAGTACTTC	CASSWSDPYEQYF
.	TRBV5-8	.	TRBJ1-5	TGTGCCAGCAGCTCAGGGACCCGGGGATGGAATCAGCCCCAGCATTTT	CASSSGTRGWNQPQHF
.	TRBV4-2	.	TRBJ2-1	TGTGCCAGCAGCCAAGTAGTAGGCAATACTATTGGGAATGAGCAGTTCTTC	CASSQVVGNTIGNEQFF
.	TRBV9	once	TRBJ2-7	TGTGCCAGCAGCAGGGACGGCAACTACGAGCAGTACTTC	CASSRDGNYEQYF
TRBD1	TRBV19	.	TRBJ2-3	TGTGCCAGTAGTCTACAGGGGACATGGCCAGATACGCAGTATTTT	CASSLQGTWPDTQYF
.	TRBV28	.	TRBJ1-4	TGTGCCAGCAGTTTACAGGGTGGTAGTGAAAAACTGTTTTTT	CASSLQGGSEKLFF
TRBD2	TRBV9	once	TRBJ2-1	TGTGCCAGCAGCGTAGGGGCGGGAGGGTTCTACAATGAGCAGTTCTTC	CASSVGAGGFYNEQFF
TRBD2	TRBV30	.	TRBJ2-1	TGTGCCTGGAGGGGACTAGCGGGAAAAAATTACAATGAGCAGTTCTTC	CAWRGLAGKNYNEQFF
TRBD2	TRBV30	once	TRBJ2-1	TGTGCCTGGGGGGGGACTAGGGCCCTCTCCTACAATGAGCAGTTCTTC	CAWGGTRALSYNEQFF
TRBD2	TRBV6-1	.	TRBJ2-7	TGTGCCAGCGGAGAGCTAGCGGGCGTCTCCTACGAGCAGTACTTC	CASGELAGVSYEQYF
.	TRBV6-5	.	TRBJ2-1	TGTGCCAGCAGAAACTACAATGAGCAGTTCTTC	CASRNYNEQFF
.	TRBV9	.	TRBJ2-7	TGTGCCAGCAGCGTAGTTTCGGGGGACCCCATCTACGAGCAGTACTTC	CASSVVSGDPIYEQYF
TRBD2	TRBV29-1	.	TRBJ2-1	TGCAGCGTTGTTGGGGGTATAGTACTAGCGGGAGTCAATGAGCAGTTCTTC	CSVVGGIVLAGVNEQFF
TRBD1	TRBV5-4	once	TRBJ1-1	TGTGCCAGCAGCCAGGACAGGGAGAACACTGAAGCTTTCTTT	CASSQDRENTEAFF